These 15 T cell receptor beta chains were all obtained from the same sample, sequenced in a study of brain metastases from non-small cell lung cancer. Here immunoSEQ multiplex PCR was the method, and the copy in TCRdb shows in-frame clones only, minus some. The sample shows about 15,000 clones, around 83% of them seen only once. Sequences were obtained from primary lung tumor tissue. The receptors were sampled from a donor older than 35 with non-small cell lung cancer.

J is TRBJ1-1 and V is TRBV14; TRBD1 is a possible D gene (5 bases). Trimming removed 0 bases at V and 6 bases at J, with 14 bases between. The CDR3 consists of 15 residues. Germline V gene lookup returns CDR1 SGHDN and CDR2 FVKESK. The CDR3, as DNA: TGTGCCAGCAGCCAAGATCCCCCGGGAGGGGCTGAAGCTTTCTTT. Protein product: CASSQDPPGGAEAFF.

The chain joins TRBV15 to TRBJ2-1, with 7 bases identical to TRBD1. From germline, CDR1 is LNHNV and CDR2 YYDKDF (reference sequence). The V and J ends lost 0 bases and 4 bases, in that order; junction bases with no gene match: 6. The CDR3 runs 16 residues. In DNA, the CDR3 is TGTGCCACCAGCAGAGATCAGGGACAGCTATACAATGAGCAGTTCTTC. Its translation: CATSRDQGQLYNEQFF.

Details on this clone: This sample also contains other DNA sequences that code for the same CDR3. The chain links TRBV6-1 to TRBJ1-3, with 7 nucleotides matching TRBD1. Germline CDR1 reads MNHNS; CDR2 reads SASEGT. V trimming: 1 base; J trimming: 3 bases; junction bases outside the gene matches: 9. The CDR3 spans 17 residues. This CDR3 reads CASSEVGRGRNGNTIYF. The CDR3 bases are TGTGCCAGCAGTGAAGTCGGTAGGGGGCGAAATGGAAACACCATATATTTT.

This sequence joins TRBV3-1 (or the pseudogene TRBV3-2) and TRBJ1-2, with 7 bases fitting TRBD1. V shed 0 bases and J 8 bases; nucleotides not matched to a gene: 9. The CDR3 spans 15 residues. From germline, CDR1 is LGHDT and CDR2 YNNKEL (reference sequence). CDR3 bases: TGTGCCAGCAGCCAAGATAAGAGGGGGCCCATGGGCTACACCTTC. Translated: CASSQDKRGPMGYTF.

The chain's CDR3 is CATSDLNRNYGYTF. The CDR3 DNA reads as TGTGCCACCAGTGATTTGAACAGGAACTATGGCTACACCTTC. V gene TRBV24-1 combines with J gene TRBJ1-2, with D tentatively TRBD1 (5 bases). The CDR3 has 14 amino acids. The germline V gene has CDR1 KGHDR and CDR2 SFDVKD. V lost 0 bases and J 2 bases, leaving 6 bases between the germline ends.

The rearrangement uses TRBV7-2 and TRBJ1-2; D is possibly TRBD1 (6 bases). This CDR3 is 15 amino acids long. Germline values: CDR1 SGHTA, CDR2 FQGNSA. Trimming shortened V by 2 bases and J by 7 bases, and 17 bases separated the two germline ends. In DNA form, the CDR3 reads TGTGCCAGCAGCTTACGATCGGGGGGCGGCTTTGGCTACACCTTC. It codes for CASSLRSGGGFGYTF.

The chain links TRBV4-3 to TRBJ1-6, with TRBD1 identical over 9 bases. The ends lost 5 bases at V and 0 bases at J; junction bases unmatched: 14. The V gene's germline CDR1 is LGHNA and CDR2 YSLEER. This CDR3 is built from 20 residues. CDR3 protein: CASSGTGTQSSSSYNSPLHF. The CDR3 DNA reads as TGCGCCAGCAGCGGGACAGGGACCCAATCCTCGAGCTCCTATAATTCACCCCTCCACTTT.

The V call is TRBV6-2 or TRBV6-3, the J call TRBJ2-1; 9 bases align to TRBD2. After removal of 8 bases from V and 9 bases from J, the junction contained 14 bases not matched to a gene. Germline assignment: CDR1 MNHEY and CDR2 SVGEGT. The length of the CDR3 is 15 residues. The CDR3 spells CASGSGGGDSVEQFF. CDR3 DNA: TGTGCCAGCGGTTCGGGCGGGGGGGATAGTGTTGAGCAGTTCTTC.

This chain links TRBV30 with TRBJ2-6; D not resolved. V lost 7 bases and J 4 bases, leaving 11 bases between the germline ends. The CDR3 covers 13 residues. CDR1 GTSNPN and CDR2 SVGIG come from the germline V gene (reference sequence). The CDR3 nucleotides are TGTGCCTTGACGGTAGACGGGGCCAACGTCCTGACTTTC. This translates into CALTVDGANVLTF.

The chain has TRBV24-1 and TRBJ2-2; 7 bases are shared with TRBD2. The CDR3 loop spans 16 amino acids. V dropped 4 bases and J dropped 4; count of bases not matched to a gene: 8. Per germline, CDR1 KGHDR and CDR2 SFDVKD. CDR3 sequence: CATSDPAGVGTGELFF. For the CDR3, the DNA is TGTGCCACCAGTGACCCTGCGGGGGTCGGCACCGGGGAGCTGTTTTTT.

The chain has TRBV5-6 and TRBJ2-5; the match to TRBD1 covers 7 bases. Losses at the gene ends were 2 bases for V and 4 bases for J; bases not matched to a gene: 8. The germline CDR1 and CDR2 sequences are SGHDT and YYEEEE. CDR3 length: 15 residues. The CDR3 nucleotides read TGTGCCAGCAGCTTCAGGACAGGAATAGCAGAGACCCAGTACTTC. Translation: CASSFRTGIAETQYF.

This clone was observed once. The rearrangement links TRBV24-1 to TRBJ2-7; the D is unclear. The CDR3 totals 12 residues. The V gene's germline CDR1 is KGHDR and CDR2 SFDVKD. V was trimmed by 2 bases and J by 4 bases, leaving 5 bases between them. Here the CDR3 reads CATSDSTYEQYF. The CDR3 coding sequence is TGTGCCACCAGTGATTCCACTTACGAGCAGTACTTC.

This chain uses TRBV3-1 (or the pseudogene TRBV3-2) with TRBJ2-3, with TRBD1 matching over 7 bases. The V and J ends lost 4 bases and 8 bases, in that order; junction bases with no gene match: 9. This CDR3 is 14 amino acids long. Germline CDR1 is LGHDT and CDR2 is YNNKEL (reference sequence). This CDR3 is CASSLLRDSLTQYF. CDR3 nucleotides: TGTGCCAGCAGCCTCCTCCGGGACAGTCTTACGCAGTATTTT.

The chain joins TRBV24-1 to TRBJ2-2; 13 positions match TRBD2. The germline CDR1 and CDR2 sequences are KGHDR and SFDVKD. V lost 2 bases to trimming and J lost 5 bases; unmatched junction nucleotides: 7. The CDR3 runs to 18 residues. The DNA of the CDR3 is TGTGCCACCAGTGATTCGGGACTAGCGGGGTTAAGGACCGGGGAGCTGTTTTTT. Amino acid sequence: CATSDSGLAGLRTGELFF.

The chain links TRBV6-5 to TRBJ1-5; the D gene is possibly TRBD1 (5 bases). Germline lookup yields CDR1 MNHEY and CDR2 SVGAGI. CDR3 length equals 15 residues. V lost 5 bases, J lost 0 bases, and 11 bases lay in between. The CDR3 loop is CASSPGTFSNQPQHF. DNA for the CDR3: TGTGCCAGCAGTCCCGGGACTTTTAGCAATCAGCCCCAGCATTTT.